These 22 T cell receptor beta chains originate from one sample sequenced in a study of shared clonotypes between healthy human individuals. The method was immunoSEQ multiplex PCR; TCRdb's version includes in-frame clones alone and lacks a portion of them. The profile shows some 2 million clones, approximately 94% of them singletons. Only CD45RO-negative cells positively selected for CCR7 counted as naive CD8 cells, so terminally differentiated effector memory CD45RA+ cells were excluded. Specimen: naive CD8+ T cells sorted from blood. Source of these receptors: a man younger than 30 in good health.

The J gene is TRBJ2-7, the V gene TRBV5-4, with 13 bases matching TRBD2. CDR1 and CDR2 (germline): SGHNT, YYREEE (reference sequence). The CDR3 is 18 amino acids. After removal of 0 bases from V and 2 bases from J, the junction contained 8 bases not matched to a gene. CDR3 sequence (DNA): TGTGCCAGCAGCTTGGGACTAGCGGGAGGAACCTCAACCTACGAGCAGTACTTC. Translated, it gives CASSLGLAGGTSTYEQYF.

The chain is built from TRBV2 and TRBJ2-7; 9 nucleotides line up with TRBD1. Trimming at V came to 5 bases and at J to 3 bases, leaving 11 bases not matched to a gene. CDR1 and CDR2 (germline): SNHLY, FYNNEI. CDR3 length: 16 amino acids. CDR3 region: CASSPPGQGTYYEQYF. The DNA for the CDR3 is TGTGCCAGCAGTCCCCCGGGACAGGGAACCTACTACGAGCAGTACTTC.

The chain carries TRBV9 and TRBJ2-7; maybe TRBD2 (6 bases). CDR3 length: 15 residues. Trimming took 6 bases from V and 0 from J, leaving 16 bases between them. Germline V CDR1 and CDR2: SGDLS, YYNGEE. The CDR3 DNA reads TGTGCCAGCAACCCAGGGACTGGCAGCTCCTACGAGCAGTACTTC. Residues: CASNPGTGSSYEQYF.

The gene calls are TRBV16 and TRBJ1-2; 8 nucleotides align to TRBD1. The CDR3 sequence is 14 residues long. CDR1 is KGHSY, CDR2 FQNENV, per germline. Germline trimming cut 0 bases from V and 4 bases from J; bases unmatched to any gene: 1. The CDR3 DNA follows: TGTGCCAGCAGCCAATCCGGGACAGGCTATGGCTACACCTTC. This encodes CASSQSGTGYGYTF.

This clone came up once. CDR3 protein: CASGGPGGLSNYGYTF. DNA of the CDR3: TGCGCCAGCGGGGGGCCAGGGGGCCTTTCAAACTATGGCTACACCTTC. The genes are TRBV5-1 and TRBJ1-2; 8 bases are shared with TRBD1. Trimming took 7 bases from V and 2 from J; bases not matched to a gene: 13. Germline V gives CDR1 SGHRS, CDR2 YFSETQ. This CDR3 is built from 16 residues.

Comment on this clone: Different DNA sequences within this sample yield the same CDR3. V usage is TRBV6-1 and J usage is TRBJ2-3; weak D call: TRBD2 (5 bases). The CDR3 is 16 residues long. Germline V lookup: CDR1 MNHNS, CDR2 SASEGT. The germline V and J ends were trimmed by 2 bases and 3 bases, with 15 bases remaining between them. CDR3 loop: CASSEWALEGTDTQYF. The CDR3 bases are TGTGCCAGCAGTGAATGGGCCCTAGAGGGAACAGATACGCAGTATTTT.

The genes are TRBV7-8 and TRBJ2-5; 9 nucleotides line up with TRBD1. CDR3 length: 16 residues. Germline CDR1 SGHVS, CDR2 FQNEAQ. Trimming at V came to 5 bases and at J to 2 bases, leaving 9 bases not matched to a gene. The CDR3 DNA reads as TGTGCCAGCAGCCCTAGCCCGGGACAGGGTCAAGAGACCCAGTACTTC. It codes for CASSPSPGQGQETQYF.

Points on this clone: This sample includes further DNA sequences coding for the same CDR3. V and J are TRBV4-1 and TRBJ2-7; D is perhaps TRBD1 or TRBD2 (5 bases each). Germline V lookup: CDR1 MGHRA, CDR2 YSYEKL. The CDR3 extends over 15 amino acids. V was pared by 1 base and J by 2 bases, with 12 bases between. As DNA, the CDR3 is TGCGCCAGCAGCCAAGTTTCAGGGAGCACCTACGAGCAGTACTTC. Its translation: CASSQVSGSTYEQYF.

The V gene is TRBV2, the J gene TRBJ2-7; 7 positions agree with TRBD1. The CDR3 is 14 residues long. Germline V gene lookup returns CDR1 SNHLY and CDR2 FYNNEI. The V and J ends lost 5 bases and 0 bases, in that order; junction bases with no gene match: 4. CDR3 DNA: TGTGCCAGCAGTTGGGACAGTTCCTCCTACGAGCAGTACTTC. Its translation is CASSWDSSSYEQYF.

The chain carries TRBV5-1 and TRBJ2-7, with TRBD1 identical over 9 bases. This CDR3 contains 13 residues. The junction had 3 bases not matched to a gene; V was cut back by 2 bases and J by 6 bases. Germline-derived CDR1 and CDR2 are SGHRS and YFSETQ. CDR3 nucleotide sequence: TGCGCCAGCAGCTTCTGGACAGGGGTCGAGCAGTACTTC. This encodes CASSFWTGVEQYF.

The V call is TRBV12-5, the J call TRBJ2-7; D may be TRBD1 (6 bases). The ends were cut back, 4 bases at V and 2 bases at J, with 9 bases in the middle. The V gene's germline CDR1 is LGHNT and CDR2 FRNRAP. CDR3 length: 13 residues. In nucleotides, the CDR3 is TGTGCTAGTGGTTCAGGACAGCCCTACGAGCAGTACTTC. This codes for CASGSGQPYEQYF.

The V call is TRBV27, the J call TRBJ2-7; no definite D call. The CDR3 loop spans 17 amino acids. Trimming pared 6 bases from V and 0 bases from J, leaving 21 bases between. The V gene's germline CDR1 is MNHEY and CDR2 SMNVEV (reference sequence). The CDR3 DNA reads TGTGCCAGCAGCCCCGGTTTCGGGCGTTTAAACTCCTACGAGCAGTACTTC. This encodes CASSPGFGRLNSYEQYF.

The chain joins TRBV28 to TRBJ1-4; no clear D. The V and J ends lost 5 bases and 2 bases respectively, with 18 bases between them. CDR1 is MDHEN and CDR2 is SYDVKM in the germline V gene. CDR3 length: 17 residues. The DNA for the CDR3 is TGTGCCAGCAGTCCCCCGGACGGGCTGAGCACTAATGAAAAACTGTTTTTT. It codes for CASSPPDGLSTNEKLFF.

The chain recombines TRBV6-6 with TRBJ1-5; D is unclear. Germline values: CDR1 MNHNY, CDR2 SVGAGI (reference sequence). Trimming shortened V by 4 bases and J by 7 bases, and 14 bases separated the two germline ends. The CDR3 contains 14 residues. This chain's CDR3 is CASSFTASRQPQHF. CDR3 bases: TGTGCCAGCAGTTTTACAGCGTCACGACAGCCCCAGCATTTT.

The chain couples TRBV7-9 to TRBJ2-7, with D possibly TRBD1 on 6 matching bases. The CDR3 runs 14 residues. Germline CDR1 SEHNR, CDR2 FQNEAQ (reference sequence). The V and J ends lost 5 bases and 2 bases respectively, with 13 bases between them. CDR3 region: CASSRVGAAYEQYF. The CDR3 DNA follows: TGTGCCAGCAGCCGCGTGGGGGCTGCCTACGAGCAGTACTTC.

J is TRBJ2-5 and V is TRBV5-5; TRBD1 matches 10 bases. V shed 0 bases and J 4 bases; nucleotides not matched to a gene: 3. CDR1 and CDR2 from the germline V gene are SGHKS and YYEKEE (reference sequence). CDR3 size: 15 residues. This CDR3 is CASSLGTGGLETQYF. CDR3 nucleotides: TGTGCCAGCAGCTTGGGGACAGGGGGTTTAGAGACCCAGTACTTC. The complete variable domain, with remaining parts taken from reference TRBV5-5 and TRBJ2-5, reads DAGVTQSPTHLIKTRGQQVTLRCSPISGHKSVSWYQQVLGQGPQFIFQYYEKEERGRGNFPDRFSARQFPNYSSELNVNALLLGDSALYLCASSLGTGGLETQYFGPGTRLLVL.

This chain uses TRBV10-3 with TRBJ1-1; tentative D call: TRBD1 (5 bases). The ends were cut back, 5 bases at V and 1 base at J, with 5 bases in the middle. This CDR3 region has 12 residues. The V gene's germline CDR1 is ENHRY and CDR2 SYGVKD. The CDR3 DNA reads as TGTGCCATCAGTCAGGGGAACACTGAAGCTTTCTTT. Its protein product is CAISQGNTEAFF.

This rearrangement joins TRBV28 to TRBJ2-7; 7 positions match TRBD1. CDR1 and CDR2 (germline): MDHEN, SYDVKM. The V segment lost 5 bases and the J segment 6 bases; nucleotides outside the gene matches: 10. There are 14 residues in the CDR3. The CDR3: CASSLDRSLREQYF. CDR3 DNA sequence: TGTGCCAGCAGTCTGGACAGGAGTTTACGCGAGCAGTACTTC.

The chain combines TRBV4-1 with TRBJ2-7; TRBD2 agrees at 9 bases. The V gene end was trimmed by 3 bases and the J gene end by 3 bases; junction bases not matched to a gene: 3. The CDR3 spans 14 residues. Germline CDR1 and CDR2: MGHRA and YSYEKL. The CDR3, as DNA: TGCGCCAGCAGCCACAGACTAGCGGACTACGAGCAGTACTTC. It codes for CASSHRLADYEQYF.

This chain connects TRBV5-5 to TRBJ1-2, with TRBD1 matching 8 bases. CDR3 length: 15 residues. CDR1 and CDR2 (germline): SGHKS, YYEKEE (reference sequence). J lost 7 bases, V lost 0 bases, and 8 bases had no gene match. The CDR3: CASSLVDRGSRGYTF. The DNA of the CDR3 is TGTGCCAGCAGCTTGGTAGACAGGGGCTCCCGTGGCTACACCTTC.

Note on this clone: Other nucleotide sequences in the sample specify the same CDR3. The chain has TRBV6-5 and TRBJ2-1, with 13 bases aligning to TRBD2. The CDR3 is 15 amino acids. Looked up from germline, CDR1 is MNHEY and CDR2 is SVGAGI. The J segment lost 4 bases and the V segment lost 4 bases, leaving 1 base of the junction unmatched. CDR3: CASSWTSGSYNEQFF. CDR3 sequence (DNA): TGTGCCAGCAGTTGGACTAGCGGGAGTTACAATGAGCAGTTCTTC.

The rearrangement joins TRBV27 to TRBJ2-5; D perhaps matches TRBD2 (6 bases). Deletions cut 7 bases from V and 2 bases from J, with 14 bases between. CDR1 MNHEY and CDR2 SMNVEV come from the germline V gene (reference sequence). This CDR3 comprises 14 residues. As DNA, the CDR3 is TGTGCCAGCACCGGAGGGTATGGGCAAGAGACCCAGTACTTC. Its protein product is CASTGGYGQETQYF.